One sample yielded the 3 T cell receptor beta chains listed below, sequenced in a study of shared clonotypes between healthy human individuals. Libraries were prepared by immunoSEQ multiplex PCR; TCRdb keeps only in-frame clonotypes and omits some of them. The sample holds 950,000 to 1,100,000 clones; around 74% are singletons and the top ten take 1.2% to 1.5%. The material sequenced was memory CD4+ T cells sorted from blood. Subset here: CD45RA-negative fraction. The receptor source for this set is a man aged 18 to 30 in good health.

This rearrangement joins TRBV19 to TRBJ1-5, with a weak D call TRBD1 (5 bases). V lost 1 base and J 3 bases, leaving 10 bases between the germline ends. The germline V gene encodes CDR1 LNHDA and CDR2 SQIVND (reference sequence). This CDR3 contains 15 residues. In DNA form, the CDR3 reads TGTGCCAGTAGTATAGGCGACAGAACCAATCAGCCCCAGCATTTT. Amino acid sequence: CASSIGDRTNQPQHF.

The genes are TRBV6-6 and TRBJ1-1; 7 bases agree with TRBD1. The CDR3 spans 15 residues. Germline CDR1 is MNHNY and CDR2 is SVGAGI (reference sequence). V lost 6 bases to trimming and J lost 0 bases; unmatched junction nucleotides: 7. In nucleotides, the CDR3 is TGTGCCAGCAGACCCCCGGGACAGCTGAACACTGAAGCTTTCTTT. Translating gives CASRPPGQLNTEAFF.

The chain recombines TRBV6-5 with TRBJ1-6, with D unclear. CDR3 size: 15 residues. Germline assignment: CDR1 MNHEY and CDR2 SVGAGI. The ends were cut back, 8 bases at V and 5 bases at J, with 16 bases in the middle. The CDR3 DNA sequence: TGTGCCAGCTCGGTGGAGATTGAAAATAATTCACCCCTCCACTTT. Protein sequence: CASSVEIENNSPLHF.